This T cell receptor (beta chain) was documented in a study of T cell responses to AZD1222 COVID-19 vaccine. The method was immunoSEQ multiplex PCR; TCRdb's version includes in-frame clones alone and lacks a portion of them. The sample shows about 110,000 clones, roughly 84% of them seen only once. Germline CDR1 reads SNHLY; CDR2 reads FYNNEI. V lost 0 bases and J 13 bases, leaving 15 bases between the germline ends. The CDR3 loop spans 13 amino acids. The origin of this receptor is an adult in good health. This material consisted of peripheral blood, taken on day 0 of AZD1222 vaccination. V usage is TRBV2 and J usage is TRBJ1-2, with D uncertain. The CDR3 reads CASSEALADRCTF. The CDR3 nucleotides read TGTGCCAGCAGTGAAGCGCTAGCAGATCGGTGCACCTTC.